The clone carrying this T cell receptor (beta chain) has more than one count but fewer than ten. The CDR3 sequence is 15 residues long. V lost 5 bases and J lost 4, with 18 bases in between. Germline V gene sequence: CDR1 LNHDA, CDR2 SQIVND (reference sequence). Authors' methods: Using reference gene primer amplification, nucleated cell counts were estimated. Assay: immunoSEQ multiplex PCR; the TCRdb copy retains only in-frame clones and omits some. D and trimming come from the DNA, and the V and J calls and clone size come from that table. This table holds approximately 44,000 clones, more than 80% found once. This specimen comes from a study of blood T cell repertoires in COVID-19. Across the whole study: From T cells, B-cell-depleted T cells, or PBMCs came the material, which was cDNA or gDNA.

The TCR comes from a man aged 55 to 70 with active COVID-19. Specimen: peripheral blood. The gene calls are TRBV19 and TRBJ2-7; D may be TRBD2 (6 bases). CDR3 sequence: CASSPYEGRNYEQYF. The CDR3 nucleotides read TGTGCCAGTAGTCCCTATGAGGGGAGGAATTACGAGCAGTACTTC.